The rows below give T cell receptor beta chains drawn from one sample of a study. TCRdb analysed the 5' RACE reads with MiXCR anew, one entry per CDR3 protein. The sample carries approximately 40,000 distinct CDR3 sequences, 15% to 20% recorded once. The sample consisted of naive CD4+ T cells sorted from a lymph node. The receptors shown here come from a female donor with breast cancer. Each CDR3 is given with its conserved first and last residue. The order of the fields is J gene, V gene, clone size, D gene, CDR3 DNA, CDR3 protein. D genes are given only for firm matches. Size is omitted from some rows. Given values are once, few, many or a class for expanded clones.

j_call: TRBJ1-2
v_call: TRBV5-1
clone_size: once
d_call: NA
cdr3_nt: TGCGCCAGCAGCTTGAATGAAGGGCTAATTGGCAACACCTTC
cdr3_aa: CASSLNEGLIGNTF

j_call: TRBJ2-5
v_call: TRBV7-6
clone_size: NA
d_call: TRBD2
cdr3_nt: TGTGCCAGTAGCTCCGACAGCGGGGGGACCCAGTACTTC
cdr3_aa: CASSSDSGGTQYF

j_call: TRBJ1-2
v_call: TRBV25-1
clone_size: few
d_call: NA
cdr3_nt: TGTGCCAGCAGTGAAAGTACAGAGACCTATGGCTACACCTTC
cdr3_aa: CASSESTETYGYTF

j_call: TRBJ1-1
v_call: TRBV5-1
clone_size: NA
d_call: NA
cdr3_nt: TGCGCCAGCAGCTTGGAAGCAAGGGATGAAGCTTTCTTT
cdr3_aa: CASSLEARDEAFF

j_call: TRBJ2-7
v_call: TRBV5-5
clone_size: NA
d_call: TRBD1
cdr3_nt: TGTGCCAGCAGTGCGGTGAACAGGGGGCAATACGAGCAGTACTTC
cdr3_aa: CASSAVNRGQYEQYF

j_call: TRBJ2-7
v_call: TRBV5-1
clone_size: few
d_call: NA
cdr3_nt: TGCGCCAGCAGCTTGGACAGGCTCGAGCAGTACTTC
cdr3_aa: CASSLDRLEQYF

j_call: TRBJ1-2
v_call: TRBV6-6
clone_size: few
d_call: NA
cdr3_nt: TGTGCCAGCAGTAGAGGTTCAGGGGACCACACCTTC
cdr3_aa: CASSRGSGDHTF

j_call: TRBJ2-7
v_call: TRBV7-7
clone_size: few
d_call: TRBD2
cdr3_nt: TGTGCTATCGGCGGGACTAGCGGGAGTCAAGAGCAGTACTTC
cdr3_aa: CAIGGTSGSQEQYF

j_call: TRBJ2-1
v_call: TRBV5-1
clone_size: NA
d_call: NA
cdr3_nt: TGCGCCAGCAGCCTGCAGGCTACCCCGGGGAATGAGCAGTTCTTC
cdr3_aa: CASSLQATPGNEQFF

j_call: TRBJ2-5
v_call: TRBV7-8
clone_size: many
d_call: NA
cdr3_nt: TGTGCCAGCAGCTTAGGGACAGCGCAAGAGACCCAGTACTTC
cdr3_aa: CASSLGTAQETQYF

j_call: TRBJ1-1
v_call: TRBV13
clone_size: few
d_call: NA
cdr3_nt: TGTGCCAGCAGCTCCGCAACAGGGTACACTGAAGCTTTCTTT
cdr3_aa: CASSSATGYTEAFF

j_call: TRBJ1-6
v_call: TRBV12-3/TRBV12-4
clone_size: NA
d_call: NA
cdr3_nt: TGTGCCAGCAGTTCCCGACATAATAATTCACCCCTCCACTTT
cdr3_aa: CASSSRHNNSPLHF

j_call: TRBJ1-1
v_call: TRBV20-1
clone_size: few
d_call: NA
cdr3_nt: TGCAGTGCAAGGACGGAGAACACTGAAGCTTTCTTT
cdr3_aa: CSARTENTEAFF

j_call: TRBJ2-7
v_call: TRBV20-1
clone_size: NA
d_call: NA
cdr3_nt: TGCAGTGCTAGAGGGAGAATAGGGACTGGGGGCTACGAGCAGTACTTC
cdr3_aa: CSARGRIGTGGYEQYF

j_call: TRBJ1-1
v_call: TRBV7-6
clone_size: many
d_call: NA
cdr3_nt: TGTGCCAGCAGCTCTCAGGAGGGTGTTACTGAAGCTTTCTTT
cdr3_aa: CASSSQEGVTEAFF

j_call: TRBJ2-1
v_call: TRBV7-9
clone_size: few
d_call: TRBD2
cdr3_nt: TGTGCCAGCAGCTTAGATATCCCGGGAGGGTTGGGTGAGCAGTTCTTC
cdr3_aa: CASSLDIPGGLGEQFF

j_call: TRBJ1-2
v_call: TRBV24-1
clone_size: NA
d_call: NA
cdr3_nt: TGTGCCACCAGTGATTTGAATGGGGGCGATGGCTACACCTTC
cdr3_aa: CATSDLNGGDGYTF

j_call: TRBJ2-1
v_call: TRBV24-1
clone_size: few
d_call: NA
cdr3_nt: TGTGCCACCAGTGACCCGACGAAAAATGAGCAGTTCTTC
cdr3_aa: CATSDPTKNEQFF

j_call: TRBJ1-2
v_call: TRBV19
clone_size: NA
d_call: TRBD1
cdr3_nt: TGTGCCAGTAGTAGGTTGGGGACAGGGTCCCTGTCGGGCTATGGCTACACCTTC
cdr3_aa: CASSRLGTGSLSGYGYTF

j_call: TRBJ1-1
v_call: TRBV7-2
clone_size: few
d_call: NA
cdr3_nt: TGTGCCAGCAGCTTAGATGGGGGGGGCACTGAAGCTTTCTTT
cdr3_aa: CASSLDGGGTEAFF

j_call: TRBJ2-5
v_call: TRBV6-5
clone_size: many
d_call: NA
cdr3_nt: TGTGCCAGCAGTTCCGGTGGGGGGAAGGAGACCCAGTACTTC
cdr3_aa: CASSSGGGKETQYF

j_call: TRBJ1-4
v_call: TRBV12-3/TRBV12-4
clone_size: NA
d_call: TRBD1
cdr3_nt: TGTGCCAGCAGCCCTGACAGGGCGGGTAATGAAAAACTGTTTTTT
cdr3_aa: CASSPDRAGNEKLFF

j_call: TRBJ2-6
v_call: TRBV24-1
clone_size: NA
d_call: NA
cdr3_nt: TGTGCCACCAGTGATTTCGCCGGACCCTCTGGGGCCAACGTCCTGACTTTC
cdr3_aa: CATSDFAGPSGANVLTF

j_call: TRBJ2-3
v_call: TRBV20-1
clone_size: NA
d_call: NA
cdr3_nt: TGCAGTGCTAGCTTCACAGATACGCAGTATTTT
cdr3_aa: CSASFTDTQYF

j_call: TRBJ2-7
v_call: TRBV12-3/TRBV12-4
clone_size: few
d_call: TRBD1
cdr3_nt: TGTGCCAGCAGTGTGTCCGGGGACAGGTTCTACGAGCAGTACTTC
cdr3_aa: CASSVSGDRFYEQYF

j_call: TRBJ2-7
v_call: TRBV7-6
clone_size: NA
d_call: NA
cdr3_nt: TGTGCCAGCAGTCAAATACAGACAGGCGAGCAGTACTTC
cdr3_aa: CASSQIQTGEQYF

j_call: TRBJ1-6
v_call: TRBV6-5
clone_size: many
d_call: NA
cdr3_nt: TGTGCCAGCAGACAGACAGGAAATAATTCACCCCTCCACTTT
cdr3_aa: CASRQTGNNSPLHF

j_call: TRBJ1-1
v_call: TRBV7-9
clone_size: few
d_call: NA
cdr3_nt: TGTGCCAGCAGCTTATCAATGGGGGGCCACGCTGAAGCTTTCTTT
cdr3_aa: CASSLSMGGHAEAFF

j_call: TRBJ1-2
v_call: TRBV6-1
clone_size: many
d_call: NA
cdr3_nt: TGTGCCAGCAGTGTCGGAAGCTATGGCTACACCTTC
cdr3_aa: CASSVGSYGYTF

j_call: TRBJ2-1
v_call: TRBV4-2
clone_size: NA
d_call: TRBD2
cdr3_nt: TGTGCCAGCAGCCAAGAGTTAATAGCGGGAGATGAGCAGTTCTTC
cdr3_aa: CASSQELIAGDEQFF

j_call: TRBJ2-5
v_call: TRBV6-2/TRBV6-3
clone_size: NA
d_call: NA
cdr3_nt: TGTGCCAACAGTCGTACTCGGTGGGAGACCCAGTACTTC
cdr3_aa: CANSRTRWETQYF

j_call: TRBJ2-7
v_call: TRBV2
clone_size: NA
d_call: TRBD2
cdr3_nt: TGTGCCAGCAGGGCCCGGACTAGCGGGAGCGGTGGGCAGTACTTC
cdr3_aa: CASRARTSGSGGQYF

j_call: TRBJ1-6
v_call: TRBV7-3
clone_size: many
d_call: NA
cdr3_nt: TGTGCCAGCAGCAAAGAGACAGCTTCACCCCTCCACTTT
cdr3_aa: CASSKETASPLHF

j_call: TRBJ2-5
v_call: TRBV25-1
clone_size: NA
d_call: NA
cdr3_nt: TGTGCCAGCAGCAAGACTAGGGAGCAAGAGACCCAGTACTTC
cdr3_aa: CASSKTREQETQYF

j_call: TRBJ2-6
v_call: TRBV20-1
clone_size: many
d_call: TRBD1
cdr3_nt: TGCAGTGCTAAGGACAGGAGCTCTGGGGCCAACGTCCTGACTTTC
cdr3_aa: CSAKDRSSGANVLTF

j_call: TRBJ2-4
v_call: TRBV4-1
clone_size: NA
d_call: TRBD2
cdr3_nt: TGCGCCAGCTCAACGAGCGGGGGGGCGGCCAAAAACATTCAGTACTTC
cdr3_aa: CASSTSGGAAKNIQYF

j_call: TRBJ2-3
v_call: TRBV27
clone_size: many
d_call: TRBD1
cdr3_nt: TGTGCCAGCAGTAACAGGGGCACGAATACGCAGTATTTT
cdr3_aa: CASSNRGTNTQYF

j_call: TRBJ2-7
v_call: TRBV20-1
clone_size: few
d_call: NA
cdr3_nt: TGCAGTGCGAGCCCAGCGGTCTACGAGCAGTACTTC
cdr3_aa: CSASPAVYEQYF

j_call: TRBJ2-5
v_call: TRBV7-2
clone_size: many
d_call: NA
cdr3_nt: TGTGCCAGCAGCTTAGCGCGGGAGACCCAGTACTTC
cdr3_aa: CASSLARETQYF

j_call: TRBJ1-2
v_call: TRBV19
clone_size: NA
d_call: NA
cdr3_nt: TGTGCCAGTAGTATCGGGCAGCCGAGGGAGGGCTACACCTTC
cdr3_aa: CASSIGQPREGYTF

j_call: TRBJ2-7
v_call: TRBV7-9
clone_size: NA
d_call: NA
cdr3_nt: TGTGCCAGCAGTCCTCCCCTACAAAAGGACAGTTCGGCCTACGAGCAGTACTTC
cdr3_aa: CASSPPLQKDSSAYEQYF

j_call: TRBJ1-3
v_call: TRBV6-5
clone_size: NA
d_call: NA
cdr3_nt: TGTGCCAGCAGCCGGGTACAAAGCGGAAACACCATATATTTT
cdr3_aa: CASSRVQSGNTIYF

j_call: TRBJ2-1
v_call: TRBV5-1
clone_size: NA
d_call: NA
cdr3_nt: NA
cdr3_aa: CASSWGQGAPREQSF

j_call: TRBJ2-7
v_call: TRBV18
clone_size: many
d_call: TRBD1
cdr3_nt: TGTGCCAGCTCACGGTCAGGGGGCTACGAGCAGTACTTC
cdr3_aa: CASSRSGGYEQYF

j_call: TRBJ2-3
v_call: TRBV5-1
clone_size: NA
d_call: TRBD1
cdr3_nt: TGCGCCAGCAGCCGTATAGGGGACAGAACAGATACGCAGTATTTT
cdr3_aa: CASSRIGDRTDTQYF

j_call: TRBJ1-1
v_call: TRBV13
clone_size: NA
d_call: NA
cdr3_nt: TGTGCCAGCAGCTTAAGGACACCCGAGACTGAAACTTTCTTT
cdr3_aa: CASSLRTPETETFF

j_call: TRBJ1-1
v_call: TRBV5-1
clone_size: few
d_call: NA
cdr3_nt: TGCGCCAGCAGCTCCACAGGGTACACTGAAGCTTTCTTT
cdr3_aa: CASSSTGYTEAFF

j_call: TRBJ1-1
v_call: TRBV20-1
clone_size: many
d_call: NA
cdr3_nt: TGCAGTGCTAGGGGGGGTAGGACTGAAGCTTTCTTT
cdr3_aa: CSARGGRTEAFF

j_call: TRBJ2-2
v_call: TRBV6-2/TRBV6-3
clone_size: few
d_call: NA
cdr3_nt: TGTGCCAGCAAAGACCTAGAAACGAACACCGGGGAGCTGTTTTTT
cdr3_aa: CASKDLETNTGELFF

j_call: TRBJ2-5
v_call: TRBV28
clone_size: NA
d_call: NA
cdr3_nt: TGTGCCAGCAGTTCCCCCGGACAGTTGCGCGAGACCCAGTACTTC
cdr3_aa: CASSSPGQLRETQYF

j_call: TRBJ2-3
v_call: TRBV7-2
clone_size: few
d_call: NA
cdr3_nt: TGTGCCAGCAGCCCAAACCCGAGGTATACGCAGTATTTT
cdr3_aa: CASSPNPRYTQYF

j_call: TRBJ2-7
v_call: TRBV7-2
clone_size: NA
d_call: NA
cdr3_nt: TGTGCCAGCAGCTTAAGTTCTTCCAGGGACTACGAGCAGTACTTC
cdr3_aa: CASSLSSSRDYEQYF

j_call: TRBJ2-7
v_call: TRBV7-9
clone_size: few
d_call: NA
cdr3_nt: TGTGCCAGCAGCCTCGGACGCCAGACCCACGAGCAGTACTTC
cdr3_aa: CASSLGRQTHEQYF

j_call: TRBJ2-3
v_call: TRBV24-1
clone_size: NA
d_call: NA
cdr3_nt: TGTGCCACCCGAGGACAGAGCACAGATACGCAGTATTTT
cdr3_aa: CATRGQSTDTQYF

j_call: TRBJ2-3
v_call: TRBV5-1
clone_size: NA
d_call: NA
cdr3_nt: TGCGCCAGCAGCTCCTTTTCGGGCCCAGATACGCAGTATTTT
cdr3_aa: CASSSFSGPDTQYF

j_call: TRBJ2-2
v_call: TRBV9
clone_size: few
d_call: NA
cdr3_nt: TGTGCCAGCAGCGTAGGGCCGAACACCGGGGAGCTGTTTTTT
cdr3_aa: CASSVGPNTGELFF

j_call: TRBJ1-5
v_call: TRBV19
clone_size: NA
d_call: NA
cdr3_nt: TGTGCCAGTAGTGTCGTCTGGGGCAATCAGCCCCAGCATTTT
cdr3_aa: CASSVVWGNQPQHF